This T cell receptor beta chain is drawn from a study of CD8 T cells in ankylosing spondylitis. Whole-study findings and limits: The authors reported significant enrichment of disease-linked clones in matched ankylosing spondylitis synovial fluid. Earlier reports found some motif variants in synovial fluid and blood in reactive arthritis.

By quantitative 5'-RACE with molecular barcodes, the TCR beta libraries were made. TCRdb recomputed calls from the 5' RACE reads with MiXCR, one row per CDR3 protein. The sample shows 90,000 to 120,000 distinct CDR3 sequences, 20% to 30% of them seen only once. On this clonotype itself: Its antigen is as yet unknown.

Trimming cost V 4 bases and J 0 bases, with 9 bases left between them. The CDR3 totals 15 residues. The V gene's germline CDR1 is KGHDR and CDR2 SFDVKD. The clonotype comes from a male donor with ankylosing spondylitis. Sequenced input: synovial fluid, either unsorted or a sorted T cell fraction (not recorded which). The chain carries TRBV24-1 and TRBJ2-1; no definite D call. CDR3 sequence: CATSDLASSYNEQFF. The CDR3 nucleotides are TGTGCCACCAGTGACCTGGCGAGCTCCTACAATGAGCAGTTCTTC.